This T cell receptor (beta chain) was documented in a study of control samples from healthy donors and cancer patients. Assay used: immunoSEQ multiplex PCR; TCRdb lists only in-frame clones, some missing. Of more than 65,000 clones listed, around 90% were seen once; the top ten hold over 1.5%. The CDR3 extends over 18 amino acids. V gave up 5 bases and J gave up 1 base, with 22 bases separating them. CDR1 LNHNV and CDR2 YYDKDF come from the germline V gene (reference sequence). V and J are TRBV15 and TRBJ2-3; D might be TRBD2 (5 bases). The sample was PBMCs. This sequence originates from an older woman with head and neck cancer. CDR3 nucleotides: TGTGCCACCAGCGTAGAATATGGACTTATCGGACGCACAGATACGCAGTATTTT. It translates to CATSVEYGLIGRTDTQYF.